This T cell receptor (beta chain) was profiled in a study of blood T cell repertoires in COVID-19. Study-wide background: Donors in the United States, Italy and Spain gave samples during acute or convalescent COVID-19. T cells, B-cell-depleted T cells, or PBMCs provided the cDNA or gDNA that served as material.

Original methodology: Quantification of nucleated cells was approximated via reference gene primer amplification. Sequenced by immunoSEQ multiplex PCR; TCRdb stores in-frame clones only, minus some. D and trimming come from the DNA, and the V and J calls and clone size come from that table. The sample shows tens of thousands of clones, about 88% of them seen only once. Trimming cost V 2 bases and J 9 bases, with 13 bases left between them. CDR3 length equals 13 residues. Per germline, CDR1 LGHNT and CDR2 FRNRAP. This chain links TRBV12-5 with TRBJ1-1, with D possibly TRBD1 on 5 matching bases. Sequencing was performed on peripheral blood. The sequence came from a man between 60 and 70 years old with acute or convalescent COVID-19. CDR3 sequence (DNA): TGTGCTAGTGGTTTGCACGGGGGGAGTCAAGCTTTCTTT. Translating gives CASGLHGGSQAFF.